Below are 4 T cell receptor beta chains sequenced from a single sample in a study of T cells in Graves' hyperthyroidism and ophthalmopathy. RNA transcripts provided the source from which TCR beta CDR3 regions were amplified. HTBI primers were the set used in a first-round RT-PCR of the TCR CDR3. Each CDR3 protein is one row after TCRdb ran MiXCR on the multiplex PCR reads. The table records about 410,000 distinct CDR3 sequences, roughly 15% of them present only once. The sample comprised blood. Source of these receptors: a man younger than 35 with Graves' ophthalmopathy.

This clonotype was seen a few times. This rearrangement joins TRBV20-1 to TRBJ2-7; 9 bases fit TRBD2. The CDR3 length is 13 residues. V shed 3 bases, J shed 6 bases, and the junction held 6 bases outside the gene matches. Germline assignment: CDR1 DFQATT and CDR2 SNEGSKA (reference sequence). CDR3: CSAREGLAVEQYF. The CDR3 bases are TGCAGTGCTAGGGAGGGACTAGCAGTCGAGCAGTACTTC.

The V gene is TRBV24-1, the J gene TRBJ2-5; the D gene is possibly TRBD1 (6 bases). Trimming removed 9 bases from V and 7 bases from J, with 14 bases in between. Germline-derived CDR1 and CDR2 are KGHDR and SFDVKD. The CDR3 consists of 12 residues. CDR3: CATRAGEGTQYF. Written as DNA, the CDR3 is TGTGCCACCCGGGCAGGGGAAGGGACCCAGTACTTC.

This clonotype showed up just a few times. The chain employs TRBV2 and TRBJ2-5; D not resolved. V was trimmed by 0 bases and J by 3 bases, leaving 8 bases between them. There are 14 residues in the CDR3. The V gene's germline CDR1 is SNHLY and CDR2 FYNNEI. CDR3 loop: CASSEALREETQYF. The DNA for the CDR3 is TGTGCCAGCAGTGAAGCGCTTAGGGAAGAGACCCAGTACTTC.

This clonotype was observed many times. This chain connects TRBV11-3 to TRBJ2-3, with 15 bases aligning to TRBD2. V was pared by 2 bases and J by 0 bases, with 6 bases of the junction left unmatched. The CDR3 extends over 19 amino acids. The germline gives CDR1 SGHNT, CDR2 YENEEA. CDR3 residues: CASSLSPGLAGGSTDTQYF. The CDR3 DNA sequence: TGTGCCAGCAGCTTAAGTCCGGGACTAGCGGGAGGTAGCACAGATACGCAGTATTTT.